This entry describes one T cell receptor beta chain. Its antigen remains unidentified. Base qualities are not at hand, and no much larger clone is one base apart. V is clipped by 5 bases and J by 9 bases, and the sequence between their germline boundaries is 11 bases long. The CDR3 runs 13 amino acids, cysteine and phenylalanine included. Of all the DNA, just the CDR3 is kept, 39 bases in frame from base 1. CDR1 SGHAT and CDR2 FQNNGV were looked up in the germline V gene. The cohort comprised fewer than 700 healthy bone marrow donors. All cohort members were sampled while nominally healthy, although unrecorded immune exposures were likely present. The donor tested CMV seropositive, placing the donor among the 250 to 350 seropositive members of the cohort. A peripheral blood sample was provided by each donor, and peripheral blood mononuclear cells were used for TCR beta sequencing. Genomic DNA extraction from the blood cell samples was performed with the Qiagen DNeasy Blood Extraction Kit.

The record originates from a study of cytomegalovirus exposure and HLA in healthy donors (dated by TCRdb to 2015 to 2018). Background for the entire study: An earlier analysis of some 620 of the donors reported 250 to 300 Gb of sequence data and about 120 million unique TCR beta sequences obtained from approximately 180 million T cells. Approximately 310 gigabases of sequencing data and around 88 million unique TCR sequences made up an early release that covered approximately 700 HLA-typed donors. The genetic ancestry cluster associated with self-reported Caucasian donors included 65% to 90% of the roughly 410 genotyped donors. The study aimed to test whether signatures of past pathogen exposure could be identified by cataloging public T cell receptors. The study used immunosequencing to profile the T cell repertoires of hundreds of subjects and linked those repertoires to cytomegalovirus serostatus. Besides the first cohort of roughly 660 subjects, a separate validation cohort made up of over 95 different subjects was used. To predict cytomegalovirus infection status, the study combined high-throughput TCR immunosequencing, statistical association of individual TCRs with disease status, and machine learning. To study patterns of TCR occurrence, a later analysis re-analyzed previously published TCR beta repertoires from around 670 donors and added high-resolution HLA genotyping. Rather than using new phenotypic data, the later analysis identified candidate immune exposures from TCR beta sequences and from how often those sequences occurred across donors. In an earlier analysis of 550 to 700 of the donors, high-throughput TCR beta sequencing was used to judge whether each TCR beta V gene segment behaved as functional or pseudogenic. Donor age, sex, ethnicity and CMV serostatus were collected together with the repertoire data. In a later genetic analysis, genome-wide SNP genotypes for about three fifths of the roughly 670 donors were used, and that subset was treated as a discovery cohort. All discovery cohort repertoires had been generated using a single sequencing platform. HLA typing included class I and class II loci at four-digit resolution. Typing coverage varied by locus: roughly 629-640 donors for A, B, C, DRB1 and DQB1; more than 500 for DQA1; around 610 for DPA1; under 490 for DPB1. Four or five DR-DQ haplotypes were handled as single units for association and clustering because linkage in the cohort was strong. Among roughly 400 genotyped donors of the cohort, an average of approximately 240,000 unique TCR beta nucleotide sequences was sequenced per donor, of which roughly 17% were non-productive. Overall study outcomes, separate from this receptor: Broadly in line with IMGT annotations, most TCR beta V segments showed up in productive rearrangements about 87% or about 30% of the time in an earlier analysis of 587 of the donors. In a later genetic analysis, a missense DCLRE1C variant was associated with V-gene and J-gene trimming of TCR beta chains, and the association was replicated in an independent cohort. The study listed 164 TCR beta chains as associated with cytomegalovirus. Roughly uniform sequencing depth across donors was assumed in presence/absence analyses, although this assumption may not hold. A later analysis reported that several top co-occurrence clusters appeared linked to parvovirus B19, influenza, CMV and Epstein-Barr virus. In both the original and validation cohorts, the classifier was reported to diagnose cytomegalovirus status with high specificity and sensitivity. In a later analysis, HLA-associated TCR beta chains were found to be more clonally expanded and to have lower generation probabilities than equally common non-associated chains. Only TCR beta chains were sequenced in this cohort, and the absence of alpha or paired-chain data limited detectable features. Compared with the approximately 720-donor mean, donors in an Asian-associated ancestry cluster had fewer N-insertions in productive TCRs, according to a later genetic analysis. In vitro tests confirmed that a few of the cytomegalovirus-associated TCR beta chains recognize cytomegalovirus antigens. According to the authors, the approach could potentially be generalized to other disease states and immunological phenotypes. Strong co-occurrence of HLA alleles, especially DR and DQ, made assigning TCR associations to individual alleles difficult. According to a later analysis, most CMV-associated TCR beta chains appeared to be HLA-restricted, and the HLA associations seemed to be driven largely by CMV exposure. About 17 rarely observed V segments, including chromosome 9 orphons, were excluded from the earlier analysis of approximately 600 of the donors because counts were too low. In a later analysis, the rate of TCR association differed among HLA loci, with DRB1 alleles having the most associated TCRs and HLA-C alleles having the fewest. At a false discovery rate of 0.05, a later analysis linked 15,000 to 20,000 TCR beta sequences to specific HLA alleles. A cluster of highly shared sequence variants was judged likely to be a technical artifact of the sequencing pipeline. A further reported finding was that TCR beta sequences accurately predicted the HLA-A and HLA-B alleles for most subjects in the first cohort. Because some donors lacked HLA typing at each locus, the association tests relied only on the typed subset. Linkage disequilibrium might explain the correlated functional status among segregating V segments, but an unknown experimental factor could not be ruled out. For the cohort, immune exposure information was limited to CMV serostatus. Most TCR sequences were observed very rarely across donors, whereas some public TCRs were present in many individuals. Some IMGT-functional V segments, including TRBV6-2 and TRBV6-3, could not be told apart with the 87-base-pair reads, so those segments were excluded.

Receptors were amplified or captured by the immunoSEQ multiplex PCR assay. For the multiplex PCR, a mixture combining 60 forward primers for TCR Vbeta segments and 13 reverse primers for TCR Jbeta segments was used. Amplification of the CDR3 region of rearranged TCR beta genes was performed with a multiplex PCR assay on genomic DNA. The Illumina HiSeq System was used to sequence the amplified TCR beta libraries as 87-base-pair reads. In the paper's pipeline: A later analysis tallied around 80 million unique TCR beta chains across the 666 repertoires, and roughly 11 million of those chains were shared by two or more donors. Raw reads were error-corrected and collapsed into unique sequences with a nearest-neighbor algorithm that merged closely related sequences to remove PCR and sequencing errors. Alignment of CDR3 sequences to IMGT reference sequences was used to assign V, D and J gene segments. For a sequence to be retained, a match of at least six nucleotides to both a V gene segment and a J gene segment was required. Rearrangements were classified as productive when the CDR3 lacked stop codons and remained in frame with V and J, and all other rearrangements were classified as non-productive. CDR3 was defined by IMGT convention, running from the second conserved V-encoded cysteine to the conserved J-encoded phenylalanine. The earlier analysis of approximately 590 of the donors excluded any sequence lacking an unambiguous match to a single V gene segment. An earlier analysis of 500 to 700 of the donors classified V segments as functional when productive rearrangements were above 56.7% and as segregating when the standard deviation between donors was above 5%. To diagnose cytomegalovirus status from the catalog of TCR beta chain sequences, a statistical classification framework was built. In a later analysis, TCR nucleotide sequences were compared against IMGT/GENE-DB human TR gene sequences so that V and J genes could be assigned. The TCRdist pipeline was used in a later analysis to assign CDR3 sequences and most-parsimonious VDJ recombination scenarios. A later analysis defined each TCR beta chain by its CDR3 amino acid sequence plus V-gene family, and excluded reads lacking a unique V-gene family. To address suspected cross-contamination and a sequencing artifact, a later analysis removed a few hundred highly shared, low-generation-probability nucleotide sequences. In a later analysis, a clonal expansion index for each public chain was calculated from normalized within-repertoire ranks of inferred template counts. A later analysis computed generation probabilities with a VDJ recombination model fitted to out-of-frame rearrangements, and checked the results against IGoR. In a later analysis, TCR-TCR, TCR-HLA and TCR-CMV co-occurrence was scored with hypergeometric tests, and a repertoire-size bias correction was applied to TCR pairs. In a later analysis, false discovery rates were estimated by permuting HLA or CMV assignments 20 times. A later analysis grouped co-occurring TCRs with DBSCAN, adding TCRdist sequence similarity when clustering within HLA-allele-positive subsets. Co-occurrence clustering excluded repertoires with fewer than 30,000 or more than 120,000 public chains, plus five with anomalous nucleotide sharing. The table was pulled from immuneACCESS by TCRdb, which kept in-frame rearrangements only. Such tables lose some clones; where checked, under half of the loss comes from unresolved V genes, and the rest has no known cause. V and J calls plus clone size are reproduced from that table; the DNA served to infer D and trimming. In this sample the table shows 200,000 or so clones, about 81% of which occur a single time. The ten largest clones take up approximately 6.5% of the sample.

The sequencing input was PBMCs. Here the chain combines TRBV11-2 and TRBJ1-6; perhaps TRBD1 is the D gene, with 5 bases matching. The receptor was derived from a woman aged 50 to 60 in good health and CMV-seropositive. The CDR3 corresponds to CASSTDQGSPLHF. The nucleotide sequence reads TGTGCCAGCAGCACCGACCAGGGTTCACCCCTCCACTTT.